The source of this TCR beta chain is a study of CD8 T cells in ankylosing spondylitis. Broader study findings: Significant enrichment of disease-linked clones was reportedly seen in matched ankylosing spondylitis synovial fluid.

Libraries of TCR beta came from quantitative 5'-RACE with molecular barcodes. TCRdb reprocessed the 5' RACE reads with MiXCR, giving one entry per CDR3 protein. The data hold roughly 200,000 distinct CDR3 sequences, with more than 25% observed a single time. V was trimmed by 11 bases and J by 2 bases, leaving 15 bases between them. Germline CDR1 MNHNS, CDR2 SASEGT. This CDR3 region has 13 residues. As to this clonotype: Its antigen is not known.

Material for sequencing was blood, either unsorted or a sorted T cell fraction (not recorded which). The V gene is TRBV6-1, the J gene TRBJ1-1, with D perhaps TRBD1 (6 bases). The clonotype comes from a male donor with ankylosing spondylitis or in good health (not recorded which). CDR3 protein: CASRKDSNTEAFF. CDR3 in DNA: TGTGCCTCCCGGAAGGACAGCAACACTGAAGCTTTCTTT.